The 17 T cell receptor beta chains below all came from one sample that was sequenced in a study of type 1 regulatory T cells. One entry per CDR3 protein results from TCRdb running MiXCR on the reads. The sample has approximately 42,000 distinct CDR3 sequences; 12% are singletons. The antigens these receptors bind are not known. The specimen sequenced was cultured non-Tr1 T cells, either the whole culture or a sorted T cell fraction (not recorded which). All receptors come from a human donor in good health.

This clonotype was seen repeatedly, ten times or more. The chain has TRBV5-1 and TRBJ2-2, with D tentatively TRBD2 (6 bases). Between the trimmed V and J ends, which lost 7 bases and 4 bases, there was a span of 14 bases. Per germline, CDR1 SGHRS and CDR2 YFSETQ. The CDR3 contains 14 residues. CDR3 DNA: TGCGCCAGCCGTGGAGGGGCGAGCACCGGGGAGCTGTTTTTT. Protein: CASRGGASTGELFF.

This clonotype showed up just once. A read error may be the cause here, since a much bigger clone is one base away. This chain joins TRBV18 and TRBJ1-6; TRBD1 matches 7 bases. The CDR3 loop spans 16 amino acids. V dropped 2 bases and J dropped 5; count of bases not matched to a gene: 6. Germline V gives CDR1 KGHSH, CDR2 LQKENI. CDR3: CASSPVERGHNSPLHF. DNA for the CDR3: TGTGCCAGCTCACCAGTGGAAAGGGGGCATAATTCACCCCTCCACTTT.

CDR3 region: CAWSVLPGAAYEQYF. The DNA of the CDR3 is TGTGCCTGGAGTGTTCTCCCAGGGGCCGCCTACGAGCAGTACTTC. The V call is TRBV30, the J call TRBJ2-7; tentatively, D is TRBD1 (6 bases). Trimming stripped 0 bases from V and 2 bases from J, with 14 bases between. The CDR3 contains 15 residues. Germline lookup yields CDR1 GTSNPN and CDR2 SVGIG (reference sequence).

This clonotype turned up a few times. The chain is built from TRBV30 and TRBJ2-7, with D possibly being TRBD2 (5 bases). The CDR3 totals 13 residues. V shed 4 bases and J shed 3 bases, with 13 bases lying between them. Germline V CDR1 and CDR2: GTSNPN, SVGIG (reference sequence). CDR3 in amino acids: CAWTLRGLYEQYF. DNA for the CDR3: TGTGCCTGGACTCTACGAGGGCTCTACGAGCAGTACTTC.

This clonotype came up a few times. The chain employs TRBV5-1 and TRBJ2-1; possibly TRBD1 or TRBD2 for D (5 bases each). Per germline, CDR1 SGHRS and CDR2 YFSETQ. V lost 3 bases to trimming and J lost 0 bases, with 13 bases between them. The CDR3 has 16 residues. Here the CDR3 reads CASSWPPGSSYNEQFF. The DNA of the CDR3 is TGCGCCAGCAGCTGGCCCCCAGGGAGCTCCTACAATGAGCAGTTCTTC.

The rearrangement uses TRBV27 and TRBJ2-5, with 7 bases aligning to TRBD2. V shed 5 bases, J shed 7 bases, and the junction held 7 bases outside the gene matches. From germline, CDR1 is MNHEY and CDR2 SMNVEV (reference sequence). The CDR3 spans 13 residues. The CDR3 nucleotides read TGTGCCAGCAGTGGCGGGACTAAGGGGACCCAGTACTTC. It specifies CASSGGTKGTQYF.

This clonotype was counted a few times. The J gene is TRBJ1-5, the V gene TRBV20-1; D uncertain. CDR3 size: 14 residues. Trimming pared 4 bases from V and 2 bases from J, leaving 12 bases between. CDR1 DFQATT and CDR2 SNEGSKA come from the germline V gene (reference sequence). CDR3 nucleotides: TGCAGTGCTACTACAAGGATCGGCAATCAGCCCCAGCATTTT. This translates into CSATTRIGNQPQHF.

The table lists this clonotype with a count of one. A read error may explain this, as a much larger clone is one base away. This sequence joins TRBV4-2 and TRBJ2-5, with TRBD1 identical over 7 bases. CDR3 length equals 14 residues. The V gene's germline CDR1 is LGHNA and CDR2 YNFKEQ. J gave up 2 bases and V 3 bases, and 3 bases lay outside the gene matches. CDR3 bases: TGTGCCAGCAGCCACGACAGGGAGCAAGAGACCCAGTACTTC. This gives the protein CASSHDREQETQYF.

The sample holds many counts of this clonotype. The rearrangement links TRBV6-6 to TRBJ1-1; the match to TRBD1 covers 7 bases. The CDR3 runs to 14 residues. Germline V gives CDR1 MNHNY, CDR2 SVGAGI (reference sequence). Losses at the gene ends were 7 bases for V and 7 bases for J; bases not matched to a gene: 12. CDR3 amino acids: CASTPDRARGEAFF. As DNA, the CDR3 is TGTGCCAGCACCCCAGACAGGGCGAGGGGTGAAGCTTTCTTT.

For this clonotype: This may stem from a read error, because a much larger clone lies one nucleotide away. V and J are TRBV6-2 or TRBV6-3 and TRBJ2-3, with D possibly being TRBD2 (5 bases). The CDR3 consists of 14 residues. Germline V lookup: CDR1 MNHEY, CDR2 SVGEGT. This CDR3 reads CACSSSLEGDTQYF. The CDR3 region has the DNA TGTGCCTGCAGTTCTTCCCTCGAGGGAGATACGCAGTATTTT.

This clonotype has a count of ten or more. This rearrangement joins TRBV5-5 to TRBJ2-6, with D possibly TRBD1 on 6 matching bases. Trimming cost V 7 bases and J 0 bases, with 8 bases left between them. CDR3 size: 14 residues. The germline CDR1 and CDR2 sequences are SGHKS and YYEKEE (reference sequence). The CDR3 loop reads CASHRVSGANVLTF. Written as DNA, the CDR3 is TGTGCCAGCCACAGGGTCTCTGGGGCCAACGTCCTGACTTTC.

This clonotype was detected only a few times. The gene calls are TRBV3-1 and TRBJ1-6, with 7 nucleotides matching TRBD1. The CDR3 is made up of 15 amino acids. J lost 9 bases, V lost 0 bases, and 5 bases had no gene match. CDR1 LGHDT and CDR2 YNNKEL come from the germline V gene (reference sequence). The CDR3 sequence is CASSQEKGAGSPLHF. For the CDR3, the DNA is TGTGCCAGCAGCCAAGAAAAGGGGGCAGGTTCACCCCTCCACTTT.

This clonotype has at least ten counts. V and J are TRBV19 and TRBJ1-2; D is undetermined. The CDR3 loop spans 12 amino acids. V lost 6 bases and J lost 5, with 10 bases in between. The germline gives CDR1 LNHDA, CDR2 SQIVND (reference sequence). This CDR3 is CASSRKEYGYTF. In DNA form, the CDR3 reads TGTGCCAGTAGCCGAAAGGAATATGGCTACACCTTC.

This clonotype was seen many times. The chain has TRBV5-1 and TRBJ2-1; TRBD2 agrees at 8 bases. CDR1 is SGHRS and CDR2 is YFSETQ in the germline V gene. The CDR3 is 15 amino acids. V lost 5 bases and J lost 2; bases outside the gene matches: 6. As DNA, the CDR3 is TGCGCCAGCAGTAATAGCGGGAATACCTACAATGAGCAGTTCTTC. Translated: CASSNSGNTYNEQFF.

The rearrangement joins TRBV5-6 to TRBJ1-6, with TRBD1 as a possible D gene (5 bases). Trimming took 4 bases from V and 9 from J, leaving 17 bases between them. The germline gives CDR1 SGHDT, CDR2 YYEEEE. CDR3 size: 15 residues. CDR3: CASSNVWRGSSPLHF. The CDR3 DNA sequence: TGTGCCAGCAGCAATGTCTGGAGGGGAAGTTCACCCCTCCACTTT.

The chain has TRBV19 and TRBJ2-7; D is perhaps TRBD2 (6 bases). V shed 5 bases and J shed 0 bases, with 14 bases lying between them. The CDR3 is made up of 15 amino acids. CDR1 is LNHDA and CDR2 is SQIVND in the germline V gene (reference sequence). The CDR3 bases are TGTGCCAGTAGTTCTGTCGGGGGACCCTCCTACGAGCAGTACTTC. It translates to CASSSVGGPSYEQYF.

A few counts support this clonotype. The rearrangement joins TRBV2 to TRBJ1-1, with D perhaps matching TRBD1 (5 bases). The CDR3 spans 11 residues. Trimming cost V 7 bases and J 8 bases, with 11 bases left between them. The V gene's germline CDR1 is SNHLY and CDR2 FYNNEI. The CDR3, as DNA: TGTGCCAGCAACCTGAACAGGGAAGCTTTCTTT. This encodes CASNLNREAFF.